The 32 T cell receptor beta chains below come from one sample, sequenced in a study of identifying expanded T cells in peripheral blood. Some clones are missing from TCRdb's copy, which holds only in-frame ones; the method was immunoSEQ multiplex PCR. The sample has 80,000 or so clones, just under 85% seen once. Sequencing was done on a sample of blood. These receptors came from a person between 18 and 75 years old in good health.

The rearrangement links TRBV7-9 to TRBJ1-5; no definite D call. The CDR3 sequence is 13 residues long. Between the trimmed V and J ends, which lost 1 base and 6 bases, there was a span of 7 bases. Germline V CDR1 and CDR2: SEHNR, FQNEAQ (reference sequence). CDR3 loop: CASSLEEGQPQHF. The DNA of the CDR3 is TGTGCCAGCAGCTTAGAAGAAGGTCAGCCCCAGCATTTT.

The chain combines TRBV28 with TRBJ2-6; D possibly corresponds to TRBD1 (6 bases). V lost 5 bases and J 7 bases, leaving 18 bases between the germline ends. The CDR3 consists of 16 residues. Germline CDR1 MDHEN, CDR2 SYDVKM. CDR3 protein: CASSAGQWTGANVLTF. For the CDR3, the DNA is TGTGCCAGCAGTGCCGGACAGTGGACCGGCGCCAACGTCCTGACTTTC.

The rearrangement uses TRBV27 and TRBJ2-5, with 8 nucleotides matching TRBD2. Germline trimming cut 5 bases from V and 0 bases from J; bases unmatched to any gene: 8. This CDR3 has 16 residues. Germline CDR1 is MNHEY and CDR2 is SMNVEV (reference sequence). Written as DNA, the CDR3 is TGTGCCAGCAGTAGGGGGACGGGAGGGTACCAAGAGACCCAGTACTTC. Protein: CASSRGTGGYQETQYF.

This CDR3 is CASSELGSMKTQYF. As DNA, the CDR3 is TGTGCCAGCAGTGAATTGGGGTCGATGAAGACCCAGTACTTC. The V and J genes are TRBV6-1 and TRBJ2-5; D is unclear. CDR3 length: 14 residues. Germline V lookup: CDR1 MNHNS, CDR2 SASEGT. V was pared by 2 bases and J by 6 bases, with 13 bases between.

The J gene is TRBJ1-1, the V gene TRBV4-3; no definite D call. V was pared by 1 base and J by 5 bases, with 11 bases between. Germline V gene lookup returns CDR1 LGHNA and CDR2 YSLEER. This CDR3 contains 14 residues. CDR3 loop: CASSQALTRTEAFF. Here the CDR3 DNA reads TGCGCCAGCAGCCAAGCGTTGACACGGACTGAAGCTTTCTTT.

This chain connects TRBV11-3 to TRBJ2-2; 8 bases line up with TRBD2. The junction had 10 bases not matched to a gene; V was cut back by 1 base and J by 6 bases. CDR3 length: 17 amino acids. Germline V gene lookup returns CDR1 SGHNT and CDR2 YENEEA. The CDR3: CASSLAGHGRAPGELFF. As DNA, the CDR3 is TGTGCCAGCAGCTTAGCGGGTCACGGGAGGGCCCCCGGGGAGCTGTTTTTT.

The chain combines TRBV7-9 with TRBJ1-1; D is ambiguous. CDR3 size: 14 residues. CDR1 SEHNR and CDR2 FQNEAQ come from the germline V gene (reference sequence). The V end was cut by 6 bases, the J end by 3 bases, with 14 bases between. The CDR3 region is CASRFLGWDTEAFF. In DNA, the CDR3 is TGTGCCAGCAGGTTCCTAGGTTGGGACACTGAAGCTTTCTTT.

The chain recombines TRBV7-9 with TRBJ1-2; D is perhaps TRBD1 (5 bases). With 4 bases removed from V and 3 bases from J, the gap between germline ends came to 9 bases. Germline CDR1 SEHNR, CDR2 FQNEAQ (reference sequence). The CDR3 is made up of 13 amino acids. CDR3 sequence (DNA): TGTGCCAGCAGCTGGCAGGGTGACTATGGCTACACCTTC. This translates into CASSWQGDYGYTF.

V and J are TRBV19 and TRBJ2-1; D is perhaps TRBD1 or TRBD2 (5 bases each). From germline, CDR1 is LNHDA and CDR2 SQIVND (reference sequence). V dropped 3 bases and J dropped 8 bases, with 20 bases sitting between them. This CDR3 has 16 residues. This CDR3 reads CASSIVLVQGGHEQFF. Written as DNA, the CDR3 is TGTGCCAGTAGTATTGTTCTGGTTCAGGGCGGGCATGAGCAGTTCTTC.

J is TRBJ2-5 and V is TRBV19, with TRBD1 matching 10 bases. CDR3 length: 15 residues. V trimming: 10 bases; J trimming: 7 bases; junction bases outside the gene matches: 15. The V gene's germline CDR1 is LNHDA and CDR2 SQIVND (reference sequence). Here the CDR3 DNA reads TGTGCCACCGCGACTCGACAGGGGGCGGATGGGACCCAGTACTTC. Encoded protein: CATATRQGADGTQYF. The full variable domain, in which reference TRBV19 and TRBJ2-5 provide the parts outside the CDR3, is DGGITQSPKYLFRKEGQNVTLSCEQNLNHDAMYWYRQDPGQGLRLIYYSQIVNDFQKGDIAEGYSVSREKKESFPLTVTSAQKNPTAFYLCATATRQGADGTQYFGPGTRLLVL.

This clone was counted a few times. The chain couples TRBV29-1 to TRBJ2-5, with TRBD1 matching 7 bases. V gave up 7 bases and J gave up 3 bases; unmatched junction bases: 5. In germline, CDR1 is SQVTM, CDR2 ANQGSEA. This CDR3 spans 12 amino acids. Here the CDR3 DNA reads TGCAGCGGAACCACAGGGGAAGAGACCCAGTACTTC. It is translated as CSGTTGEETQYF.

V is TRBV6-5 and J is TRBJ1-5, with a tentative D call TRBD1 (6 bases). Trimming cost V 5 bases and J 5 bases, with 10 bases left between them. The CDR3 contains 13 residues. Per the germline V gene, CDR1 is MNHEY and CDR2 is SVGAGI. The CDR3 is CASSTGRDQPQHF. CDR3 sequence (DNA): TGTGCCAGCAGTACAGGGAGAGATCAGCCCCAGCATTTT.

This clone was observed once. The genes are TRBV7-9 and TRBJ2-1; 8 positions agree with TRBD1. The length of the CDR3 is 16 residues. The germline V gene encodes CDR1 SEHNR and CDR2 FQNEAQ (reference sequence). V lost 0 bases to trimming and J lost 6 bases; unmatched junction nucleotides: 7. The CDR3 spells CASSLAGRGHPNEQFF. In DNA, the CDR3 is TGTGCCAGCAGCTTAGCAGGCAGGGGGCACCCCAATGAGCAGTTCTTC. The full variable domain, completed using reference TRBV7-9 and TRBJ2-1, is DTGVSQNPRHKITKRGQNVTFRCDPISEHNRLYWYRQTLGQGPEFLTYFQNEAQLEKSRLLSDRFSAERPKGSFSTLEIQRTEQGDSAMYLCASSLAGRGHPNEQFFGPGTRLTVL.

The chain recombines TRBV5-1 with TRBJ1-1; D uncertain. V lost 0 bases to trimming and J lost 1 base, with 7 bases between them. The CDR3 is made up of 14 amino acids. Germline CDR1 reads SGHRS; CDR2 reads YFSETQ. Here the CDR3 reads CASSLVVENTEAFF. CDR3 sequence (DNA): TGCGCCAGCAGCTTGGTAGTCGAGAACACTGAAGCTTTCTTT.

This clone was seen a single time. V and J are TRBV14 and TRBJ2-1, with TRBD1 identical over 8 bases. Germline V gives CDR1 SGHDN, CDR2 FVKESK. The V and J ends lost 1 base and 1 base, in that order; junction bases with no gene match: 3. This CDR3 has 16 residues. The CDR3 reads CASSQAGQGSYNEQFF. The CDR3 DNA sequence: TGTGCCAGCAGCCAAGCCGGACAGGGATCCTACAATGAGCAGTTCTTC.

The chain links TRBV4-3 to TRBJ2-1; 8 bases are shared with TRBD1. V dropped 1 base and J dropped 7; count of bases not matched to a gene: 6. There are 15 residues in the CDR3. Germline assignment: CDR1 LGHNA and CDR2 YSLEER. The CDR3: CASSQAGGAGNEQFF. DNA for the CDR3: TGCGCCAGCAGCCAAGCAGGGGGCGCGGGGAATGAGCAGTTCTTC.

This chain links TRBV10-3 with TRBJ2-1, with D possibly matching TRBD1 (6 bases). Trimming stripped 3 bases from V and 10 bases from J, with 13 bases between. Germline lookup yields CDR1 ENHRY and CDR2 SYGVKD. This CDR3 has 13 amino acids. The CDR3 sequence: CAISDLDQGEQFF. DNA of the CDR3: TGTGCCATCAGTGACCTCGACCAGGGGGAGCAGTTCTTC.

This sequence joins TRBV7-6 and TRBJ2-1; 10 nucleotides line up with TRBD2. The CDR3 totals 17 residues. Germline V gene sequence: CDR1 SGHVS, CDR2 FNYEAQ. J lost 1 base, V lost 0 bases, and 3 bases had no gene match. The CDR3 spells CASSLAPAGGSYNEQFF. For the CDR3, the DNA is TGTGCCAGCAGCTTAGCCCCAGCGGGAGGGTCCTACAATGAGCAGTTCTTC.

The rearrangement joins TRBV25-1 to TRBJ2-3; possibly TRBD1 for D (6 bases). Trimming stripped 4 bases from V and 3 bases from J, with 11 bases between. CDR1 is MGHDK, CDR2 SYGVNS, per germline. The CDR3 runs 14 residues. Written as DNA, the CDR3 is TGTGCCAGCAGTGCGCCCAGGGGAACAGATACGCAGTATTTT. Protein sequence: CASSAPRGTDTQYF.

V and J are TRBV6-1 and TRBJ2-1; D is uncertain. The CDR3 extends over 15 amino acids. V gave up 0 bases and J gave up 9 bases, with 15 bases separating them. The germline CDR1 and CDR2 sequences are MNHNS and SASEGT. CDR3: CASSEAAAAPFEQFF. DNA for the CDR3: TGTGCCAGCAGTGAAGCGGCGGCGGCCCCTTTTGAGCAGTTCTTC.

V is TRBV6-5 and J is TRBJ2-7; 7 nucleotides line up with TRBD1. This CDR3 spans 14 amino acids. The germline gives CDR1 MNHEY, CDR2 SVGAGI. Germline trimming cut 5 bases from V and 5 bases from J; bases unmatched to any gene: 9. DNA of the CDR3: TGTGCCAGCAGTACTAGACAGGGCCGGCACGAGCAGTACTTC. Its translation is CASSTRQGRHEQYF.

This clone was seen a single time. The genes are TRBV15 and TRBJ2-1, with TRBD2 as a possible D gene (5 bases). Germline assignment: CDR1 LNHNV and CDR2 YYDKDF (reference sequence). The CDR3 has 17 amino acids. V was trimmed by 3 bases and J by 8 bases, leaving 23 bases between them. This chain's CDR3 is CATSRGLGGSVSDEQFF. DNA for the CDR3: TGTGCCACCAGCAGGGGTTTAGGCGGGTCCGTCTCCGATGAGCAGTTCTTC.

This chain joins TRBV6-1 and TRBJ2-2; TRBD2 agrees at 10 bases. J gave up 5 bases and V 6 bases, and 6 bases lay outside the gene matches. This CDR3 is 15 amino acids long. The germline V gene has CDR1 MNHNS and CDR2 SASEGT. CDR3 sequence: CASRLAGAATGELFF. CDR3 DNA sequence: TGTGCCAGCAGGCTAGCGGGAGCAGCGACCGGGGAGCTGTTTTTT.

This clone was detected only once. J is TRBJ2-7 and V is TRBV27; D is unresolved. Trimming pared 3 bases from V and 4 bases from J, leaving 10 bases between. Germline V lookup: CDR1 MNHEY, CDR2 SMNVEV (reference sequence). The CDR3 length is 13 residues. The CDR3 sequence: CASSFRNPYEQYF. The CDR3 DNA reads TGTGCCAGCAGTTTCCGTAACCCATACGAGCAGTACTTC.

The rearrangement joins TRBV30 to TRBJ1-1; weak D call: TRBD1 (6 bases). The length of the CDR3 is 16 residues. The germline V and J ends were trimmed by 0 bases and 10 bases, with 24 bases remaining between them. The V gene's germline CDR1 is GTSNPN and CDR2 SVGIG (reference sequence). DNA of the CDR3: TGTGCCTGGAGTGTCCCCCGGACTGGACAGAATTGGCTAGCTTTCTTT. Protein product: CAWSVPRTGQNWLAFF.

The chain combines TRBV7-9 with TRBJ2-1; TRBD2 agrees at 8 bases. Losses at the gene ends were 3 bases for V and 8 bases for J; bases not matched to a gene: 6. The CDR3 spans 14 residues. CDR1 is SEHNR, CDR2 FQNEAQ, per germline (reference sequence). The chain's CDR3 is CASSLGGRTYEQFF. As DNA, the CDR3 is TGTGCCAGCAGCTTGGGCGGGAGGACGTATGAGCAGTTCTTC.

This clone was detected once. The CDR3 sequence is CASMGPVIGAFF. The CDR3 DNA sequence: TGTGCCAGCATGGGTCCGGTTATTGGCGCTTTCTTT. This chain connects TRBV28 to TRBJ1-1; no firm D call. Trimming pared 7 bases from V and 11 bases from J, leaving 17 bases between. CDR1 is MDHEN, CDR2 SYDVKM, per germline. This CDR3 has 12 amino acids.

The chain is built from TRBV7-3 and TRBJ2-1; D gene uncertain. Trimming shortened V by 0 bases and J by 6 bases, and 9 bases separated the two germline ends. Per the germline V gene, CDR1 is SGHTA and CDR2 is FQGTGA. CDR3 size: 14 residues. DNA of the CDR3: TGTGCCAGCAGCTTAACGTTGTTTAGCAATGAGCAGTTCTTC. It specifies CASSLTLFSNEQFF.

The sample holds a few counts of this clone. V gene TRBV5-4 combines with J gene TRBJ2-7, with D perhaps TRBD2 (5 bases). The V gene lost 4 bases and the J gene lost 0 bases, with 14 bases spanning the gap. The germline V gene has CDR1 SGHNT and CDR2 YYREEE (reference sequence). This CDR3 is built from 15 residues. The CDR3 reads CASSATGLSSYEQYF. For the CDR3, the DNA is TGTGCCAGCAGCGCAACCGGACTGAGCTCCTACGAGCAGTACTTC.

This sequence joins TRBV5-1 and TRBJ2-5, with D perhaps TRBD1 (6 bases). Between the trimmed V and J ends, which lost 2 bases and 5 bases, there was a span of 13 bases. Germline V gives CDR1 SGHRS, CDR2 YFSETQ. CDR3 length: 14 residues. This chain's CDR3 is CASSFGGGGETQYF. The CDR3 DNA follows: TGCGCCAGCAGCTTTGGGGGCGGAGGTGAGACCCAGTACTTC. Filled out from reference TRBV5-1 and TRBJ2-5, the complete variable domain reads KAGVTQTPRYLIKTRGQQVTLSCSPISGHRSVSWYQQTPGQGLQFLFEYFSETQRNKGNFPGRFSGRQFSNSRSEMNVSTLELGDSALYLCASSFGGGGETQYFGPGTRLLVL.

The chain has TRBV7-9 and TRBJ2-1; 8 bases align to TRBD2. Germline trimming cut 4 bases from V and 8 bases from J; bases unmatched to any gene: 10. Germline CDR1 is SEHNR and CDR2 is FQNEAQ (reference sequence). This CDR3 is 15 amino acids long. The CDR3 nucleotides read TGTGCCAGCAGCTCAAGCGGGAGAGCTTTCTATGAGCAGTTCTTC. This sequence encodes CASSSSGRAFYEQFF.

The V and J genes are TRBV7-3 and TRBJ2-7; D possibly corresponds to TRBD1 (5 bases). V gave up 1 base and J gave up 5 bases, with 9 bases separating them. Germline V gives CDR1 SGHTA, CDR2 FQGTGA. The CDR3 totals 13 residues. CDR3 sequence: CASSLITDNEQYF. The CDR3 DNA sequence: TGTGCCAGCAGCTTAATAACGGACAACGAGCAGTACTTC.